This T cell receptor beta chain was sequenced during a study of T cell responses to AZD1222 COVID-19 vaccine. On this clone: Its antigen remains unknown.

The V gene lost 7 bases and the J gene lost 1 base, with 17 bases spanning the gap. Germline CDR1 WNHNN, CDR2 SYGVQD (reference sequence). CDR3 length equals 16 residues. Study-wide results and caveats: Reportedly, nearly half of unique spike TCRs recognized epitopes outside B.1.351/B.1.1.7 mutations. Vaccination with two AZD1222 doses was followed by a rise in Spike-specific TCR breadth and depth. Baseline seropositives among AZD1222 recipients totaled only five to seven. Donors were largely white British and mainly female; clonal diversity was possibly underestimated.

Profiling relied on immunoSEQ multiplex PCR, and the TCRdb table lists in-frame clones only, not all of them. The sample lists around 140,000 clones; about 90% were seen once. This TCR was sampled from an adult who received the MenACWY meningococcal vaccine as a control. The sample was peripheral blood, taken 28 days after the second dose of the MenACWY control vaccine. The chain uses TRBV10-1 and TRBJ1-5; D possibly corresponds to TRBD1 (5 bases). CDR3 loop: CASTQGGGESNQPQHF. For the CDR3, the DNA is TGCGCCAGCACTCAGGGAGGCGGTGAGAGCAATCAGCCCCAGCATTTT.